This record covers a single T cell receptor beta chain. Antigen unknown. The junction departs from germline at one end; a sequencing error may be responsible. Germline V CDR1 and CDR2: SEHNR, FQNEAQ (reference sequence). The CDR3 has 17 amino acids. The sample comes from a study of cytomegalovirus exposure and HLA in healthy donors. PCR amplification relied on 60 Vbeta primers (plus 13 Jbeta primers). In the original processing: Approximately 11 million of the roughly 77 million unique TCR beta chains counted in a later analysis were shared. The protocol was immunoSEQ multiplex PCR, while the TCRdb copy is restricted to in-frame clones and leaves out a portion. D and trimming were read from the DNA, whereas the V and J calls and clone size are those reported in that table. Of roughly 120,000 clones in the sample, about four fifths were seen once. Findings of the study overall: Reported results showed that the classifier diagnosed cytomegalovirus status with high specificity and sensitivity. Sequencing likely caused a cluster of highly shared sequence variants. Previous analysis showed most TCR beta V segments were productive about 87% or about 30% of the time.

This TCR was sampled from a woman aged 60-70 years in good health and CMV-seropositive. Sequences were obtained from PBMCs. The V and J genes are TRBV7-9 and TRBJ1-4, with a tentative D call TRBD1 (6 bases). In DNA form, the CDR3 reads TGTTCCAGCACCTACGACCGCGGGGGGGCCCCTGGGGAAAAACTGTTTTTT. Its translation: CSSTYDRGGAPGEKLFF.